The next 29 T cell receptor beta chains were all read from a single sample in a study of human T cells and chemical hapten exposure (TCRdb year 2021). Reading the label with the study, this specimen's time point is: pre-sensitization, week 0. The treatment or condition label corresponds to: therapeutic diphenylcyclopropenone sensitization with weekly scalp DPC. The library came from RACE. For sequencing, a NextSeq 500 was employed. The public reads were reprocessed in TCRdb via fastp at Q25 and MiXCR, keeping in-frame beta chains. Each record represents a unique CDR3 protein, reported with the most common genes and DNA among its rows. The sample yields about 42,000 distinct CDR3 sequences; 12% were counted once. The ten largest clonotypes hold over 5.5% of the sample. Here the sequenced sample was whole blood, taken in connection with sensitization to the hapten diphenylcyclopropenone (DPC). The receptors were sampled from a woman aged 25 to 39 with alopecia areata. Some clones in this sample may be carry-over from other donors' samples.

At least ten counts were recorded for this clonotype. The rearrangement joins TRBV11-2 to TRBJ2-5, with 8 bases matching TRBD1. Germline loops: CDR1 SGHAT, CDR2 FQNNGV. The V and J ends lost 5 bases and 3 bases, in that order; junction bases with no gene match: 11. The CDR3 runs to 16 residues. CDR3 nucleotides: TGTGCCAGCAGCCGACCGCCTTTGACAGGGGAAGAGACCCAGTACTTC. As protein: CASSRPPLTGEETQYF.

Concerning this clonotype: A read error is possible here, since a much larger clone lies one base away. The genes are TRBV3-1 and TRBJ2-3, with D hard to call. V lost 2 bases to trimming and J lost 7 bases, with 10 bases between them. The CDR3 totals 13 residues. Germline loops: CDR1 LGHDT, CDR2 YNNKEL (reference sequence). CDR3 sequence (DNA): TGTGCCAGCAGCCAATACGTCAAGCATACGCAGTATTTT. It specifies CASSQYVKHTQYF.

The chain has TRBV28 and TRBJ2-4; D remains ambiguous. The CDR3 is 12 residues long. CDR1 is MDHEN and CDR2 is SYDVKM in the germline V gene. V gave up 7 bases and J gave up 4 bases, with 8 bases separating them. The chain's CDR3 is CASIGSKNIQYF. CDR3 nucleotide sequence: TGTGCCAGCATTGGCTCGAAAAACATTCAGTACTTC.

The chain couples TRBV28 to TRBJ2-1, with TRBD2 identical over 13 bases. The junction had 11 bases not matched to a gene; V was cut back by 5 bases and J by 10 bases. The germline V gene has CDR1 MDHEN and CDR2 SYDVKM. The CDR3 covers 16 residues. This CDR3 is CASSAPGTSGKEEQFF. The CDR3 region has the DNA TGTGCCAGCAGTGCCCCCGGGACTAGCGGGAAAGAGGAGCAGTTCTTC.

This clonotype was observed at least ten times. The chain has TRBV11-2 and TRBJ1-5; D ambiguous. The CDR3 sequence is 16 residues long. CDR1 is SGHAT and CDR2 is FQNNGV in the germline V gene. Trimming cost V 0 bases and J 0 bases, with 9 bases left between them. The CDR3 here is CASSLEGPYSNQPQHF. The CDR3 coding sequence is TGTGCCAGCAGCTTAGAGGGTCCTTATAGCAATCAGCCCCAGCATTTT.

This clonotype was found a few times. V usage is TRBV7-8 and J usage is TRBJ2-1; TRBD2 matches at 9 bases. Germline CDR1 SGHVS, CDR2 FQNEAQ. V lost 1 base, J lost 4 bases, and 8 bases stayed unmatched. This CDR3 contains 17 residues. The CDR3 DNA is TGTGCCAGCAGCTTAGTCCGGTTGACTAGCGGATACAATGAGCAGTTCTTC. Its protein is CASSLVRLTSGYNEQFF.

There are many counts of this clonotype. The chain links TRBV18 to TRBJ1-1; D is possibly TRBD1 (5 bases). The CDR3 covers 14 residues. Per the germline V gene, CDR1 is KGHSH and CDR2 is LQKENI. V dropped 4 bases and J dropped 4 bases, with 13 bases sitting between them. The CDR3 DNA is TGTGCCAGCTCACTCGACAGTTCGAGCACTGAAGCTTTCTTT. Protein product: CASSLDSSSTEAFF. The full variable domain, its missing parts supplied by reference TRBV18 and TRBJ1-1, is NAGVMQNPRHLVRRRGQEARLRCSPMKGHSHVYWYRQLPEEGLKFMVYLQKENIIDESGMPKERFSAEFPKEGPSILRIQQVVRGDSAAYFCASSLDSSSTEAFFGQGTRLTVV.

This clonotype occurred many times. The V call is TRBV29-1, the J call TRBJ1-5; D is ambiguous. Germline CDR1 is SQVTM and CDR2 is ANQGSEA. The CDR3 runs to 12 residues. V was cut by 2 bases and J by 5 bases, with 7 bases left in between. This CDR3 reads CSVELGDQPQHF. CDR3 bases: TGCAGCGTTGAATTGGGCGATCAGCCCCAGCATTTT.

J is TRBJ2-7 and V is TRBV6-4; no reliable D call. CDR3 length equals 13 residues. V lost 5 bases and J lost 3, with 11 bases in between. CDR1 and CDR2 from the germline V gene are MRHNA and SNTAGT. The CDR3 region is CASSPGPHYEQYF. CDR3 sequence (DNA): TGTGCCAGCAGTCCGGGTCCACACTACGAGCAGTACTTC.

The sample holds a few counts of this clonotype. The rearrangement uses TRBV2 and TRBJ2-3; 8 nucleotides line up with TRBD2. V lost 6 bases and J lost 4; bases outside the gene matches: 9. CDR1 is SNHLY, CDR2 FYNNEI, per germline. This CDR3 has 15 amino acids. CDR3 protein: CASSSGTRLPDTQYF. The CDR3 DNA reads as TGTGCCAGCAGCTCGGGGACTAGGTTGCCAGATACGCAGTATTTT.

This clonotype was seen at least ten times. This sequence joins TRBV7-3 and TRBJ2-2; possibly TRBD1 or TRBD2 for D (5 bases each). The V and J ends lost 4 bases and 3 bases respectively, with 15 bases between them. Germline loops: CDR1 SGHTA, CDR2 FQGTGA. The CDR3 loop spans 16 amino acids. CDR3 amino acids: CASSSPPGPDTGELFF. CDR3 coding DNA: TGTGCCAGCAGCTCCCCGCCGGGACCTGACACCGGGGAGCTGTTTTTT.

CDR3 in amino acids: CASSPTGGINQPQHF. The CDR3 DNA sequence: TGTGCCAGCAGCCCGACAGGGGGCATCAATCAGCCCCAGCATTTT. The chain combines TRBV28 with TRBJ1-5; 10 nucleotides align to TRBD1. The germline V gene has CDR1 MDHEN and CDR2 SYDVKM. This CDR3 has 15 amino acids. The trim removed 6 bases at V and 3 bases at J, leaving 5 bases unmatched.

This CDR3 is CSVVPATRVAYEQYF. In DNA, the CDR3 is TGCAGCGTTGTCCCGGCAACGAGGGTCGCCTACGAGCAGTACTTC. The chain couples TRBV29-1 to TRBJ2-7; D perhaps matches TRBD2 (5 bases). V lost 4 bases, J lost 2 bases, and 18 bases lay in between. This CDR3 region has 15 residues. From germline, CDR1 is SQVTM and CDR2 ANQGSEA.

This clonotype came up many times. CDR3 region: CSARRGGLGEQYF. The CDR3 nucleotides read TGCAGTGCTAGACGGGGCGGTCTGGGGGAGCAGTACTTC. V gene TRBV20-1 combines with J gene TRBJ2-7, with D perhaps given as TRBD1 or TRBD2 (5 bases each). The CDR3 consists of 13 residues. CDR1 is DFQATT, CDR2 SNEGSKA, per germline (reference sequence). V was clipped by 2 bases and J by 7 bases, with 15 bases between them.

This clonotype was seen many times. CDR3 sequence reads: CSARRGIYGYTF. As DNA, the CDR3 is TGCAGTGCTAGAAGGGGCATCTATGGCTACACCTTC. The chain combines TRBV20-1 with TRBJ1-2; D may be TRBD1 (5 bases). V was shortened by 2 bases and J by 4 bases, with 8 bases between the two germline ends. The CDR3 totals 12 residues. Germline CDR1 reads DFQATT; CDR2 reads SNEGSKA (reference sequence).

A note on this clonotype: A much more abundant neighbour one base away suggests this may be a read error. The chain has TRBV10-3 and TRBJ2-1; D remains unclear. Germline V lookup: CDR1 ENHRY, CDR2 SYGVKD. This CDR3 contains 15 residues. The ends were cut back, 5 bases at V and 6 bases at J, with 17 bases in the middle. CDR3 loop: CAISRTVKTFNEQFF. The CDR3 bases are TGTGCCATCAGTAGGACCGTTAAAACCTTCAATGAGCAGTTCTTC.

The chain has TRBV9 and TRBJ2-3, with D perhaps TRBD2 (6 bases). Per the germline V gene, CDR1 is SGDLS and CDR2 is YYNGEE. This CDR3 spans 13 amino acids. Trimming shortened V by 3 bases and J by 7 bases, and 12 bases separated the two germline ends. This chain's CDR3 is CASSGPRENTQYF. Written as DNA, the CDR3 is TGTGCCAGCAGCGGACCACGGGAGAATACGCAGTATTTT.

V gene TRBV29-1 combines with J gene TRBJ2-5; D not resolved. Germline CDR1 reads SQVTM; CDR2 reads ANQGSEA. This CDR3 is built from 10 residues. Trimming shortened V by 0 bases and J by 8 bases, and 4 bases separated the two germline ends. The CDR3 sequence is CSVEDSTQYF. The CDR3 coding sequence is TGCAGCGTTGAAGATAGCACCCAGTACTTC.

The CDR3 reads CASSLSGENYGYTF. In nucleotides, the CDR3 is TGCGCCAGCAGCTTGTCAGGCGAAAACTATGGCTACACCTTC. This chain links TRBV5-1 with TRBJ1-2; D is unclear. In germline, CDR1 is SGHRS, CDR2 YFSETQ. V was cut by 1 base and J by 2 bases, with 9 bases left in between. CDR3 length: 14 residues.

This rearrangement joins TRBV7-9 to TRBJ1-6; D unresolved. CDR1 SEHNR and CDR2 FQNEAQ come from the germline V gene (reference sequence). The V and J ends lost 5 bases and 5 bases respectively, with 10 bases between them. This CDR3 has 14 residues. For the CDR3, the DNA is TGTGCCAGCAGCCCGGGCTCTCATAATTCACCCCTCCACTTT. Its translation is CASSPGSHNSPLHF.

The chain employs TRBV4-3 and TRBJ1-1; no clear D. Germline CDR1 reads LGHNA; CDR2 reads YSLEER. The CDR3 is 15 residues long. V lost 0 bases and J lost 2, with 10 bases in between. CDR3 loop: CASSQEAGDNTEAFF. CDR3 in DNA: TGCGCCAGCAGCCAAGAGGCAGGCGATAACACTGAAGCTTTCTTT.

This rearrangement joins TRBV11-3 to TRBJ2-5, with 9 bases lining up with TRBD2. V gave up 2 bases and J gave up 2 bases; unmatched junction bases: 6. The CDR3 runs to 16 residues. Germline V gene lookup returns CDR1 SGHNT and CDR2 YENEEA. The CDR3 loop reads CASSLSWTSEQETQYF. The CDR3 coding sequence is TGTGCCAGCAGCTTAAGCTGGACTAGCGAACAAGAGACCCAGTACTTC. Based on the CDR3 plus reference TRBV11-3 and TRBJ2-5, the full variable domain is EAGVVQSPRYKIIEKKQPVAFWCNPISGHNTLYWYLQNLGQGPELLIRYENEEAVDDSQLPKDRFSAERLKGVDSTLKIQPAELGDSAVYLCASSLSWTSEQETQYFGPGTRLLVL.

The rearrangement links TRBV7-6 to TRBJ2-1; D is unresolved. V lost 3 bases and J lost 7, with 13 bases in between. Per the germline V gene, CDR1 is SGHVS and CDR2 is FNYEAQ. The CDR3 is 14 amino acids. CDR3 loop: CASSFGALGNEQFF. In DNA, the CDR3 is TGTGCCAGCAGCTTTGGAGCCTTGGGGAATGAGCAGTTCTTC.

The chain links TRBV7-2 to TRBJ2-7, with D perhaps matching TRBD2 (6 bases). V was shortened by 8 bases and J by 5 bases, with 19 bases between the two germline ends. This CDR3 comprises 14 residues. Germline V CDR1 and CDR2: SGHTA, FQGNSA. CDR3 region: CASSTGSPNNEQYF. The CDR3 DNA reads TGTGCCAGCTCCACCGGGAGTCCCAACAACGAGCAGTACTTC.

CDR3 DNA sequence: TGCAGTGCTAGCATGCCGGGGGGGGCTATGAACACTGAAGCTTTCTTT. Translated: CSASMPGGAMNTEAFF. The V and J genes are TRBV20-1 and TRBJ1-1; D is possibly TRBD1 (6 bases). V was shortened by 3 bases and J by 0 bases, with 17 bases between the two germline ends. The germline gives CDR1 DFQATT, CDR2 SNEGSKA (reference sequence). CDR3 length: 16 residues.

The table lists this clonotype with a few counts. The chain joins TRBV28 to TRBJ1-5; D unresolved. The length of the CDR3 is 16 residues. The V and J ends lost 1 base and 5 bases respectively, with 15 bases between them. The germline CDR1 and CDR2 sequences are MDHEN and SYDVKM. CDR3 protein: CASSLFLSKRHQPQHF. CDR3 nucleotides: TGTGCCAGCAGTTTATTCCTTTCCAAGAGACATCAGCCCCAGCATTTT.

The chain uses TRBV24-1 and TRBJ2-1, with a tentative D call TRBD2 (7 bases). Between the trimmed V and J ends, which lost 3 bases and 4 bases, there was a span of 21 bases. The V gene's germline CDR1 is KGHDR and CDR2 SFDVKD. This CDR3 has 18 residues. CDR3 sequence (DNA): TGTGCCACCAGTGATCCCGGGGGGCGGGAAGTGGGATACAATGAGCAGTTCTTC. Translating gives CATSDPGGREVGYNEQFF.

This clonotype was picked up many times. V and J are TRBV29-1 and TRBJ2-3; D is unclear. Germline V gene lookup returns CDR1 SQVTM and CDR2 ANQGSEA. Trimming removed 7 bases at V and 0 bases at J, with 5 bases between. The CDR3 contains 11 residues. The CDR3 sequence is CSATSTDTQYF. CDR3 nucleotides: TGCAGCGCCACTAGCACAGATACGCAGTATTTT.

The sample holds many counts of this clonotype. The rearrangement joins TRBV20-1 to TRBJ2-1; 10 bases fit TRBD2. Germline V lookup: CDR1 DFQATT, CDR2 SNEGSKA (reference sequence). With V trimmed by 3 bases and J by 4 bases, 9 bases remained unmatched. The CDR3 spans 16 residues. The CDR3 here is CSASNPTSGWYNEQFF. The CDR3, as DNA: TGCAGTGCTAGTAACCCGACTAGCGGGTGGTACAATGAGCAGTTCTTC.